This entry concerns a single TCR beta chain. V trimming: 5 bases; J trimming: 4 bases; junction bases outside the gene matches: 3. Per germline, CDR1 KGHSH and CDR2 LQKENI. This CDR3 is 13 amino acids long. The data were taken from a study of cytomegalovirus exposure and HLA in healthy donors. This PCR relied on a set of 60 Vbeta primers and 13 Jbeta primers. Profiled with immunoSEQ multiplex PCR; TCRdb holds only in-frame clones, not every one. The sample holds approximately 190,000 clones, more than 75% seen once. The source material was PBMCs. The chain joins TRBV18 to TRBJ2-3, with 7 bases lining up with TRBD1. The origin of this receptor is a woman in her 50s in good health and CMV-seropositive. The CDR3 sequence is CASSDRAADTQYF. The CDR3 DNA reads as TGTGCCAGCTCAGACAGGGCAGCAGATACGCAGTATTTT.